This T cell receptor (beta chain) was recorded in a study of early T cells in non-severe SARS-CoV-2 infection. Study details: Bulk RNA from unsorted whole blood was sequenced; chains were unpaired. Regarding the study as a whole: There was a bias toward anti-spike CD8 responses in VDJdb matching, which missed private and CD4 specificities.

Tagging with unique molecular identifiers was applied to individual cDNA molecules. TCRdb re-called the 5' RACE reads with MiXCR, one entry per CDR3 protein. The data hold approximately 58,000 distinct CDR3 sequences, with roughly 12% observed a single time. This CDR3 has 15 residues. J was trimmed by 1 base and V by 4 bases; bases with no gene match: 2. Looked up from germline, CDR1 is SEHNR and CDR2 is FQNEAQ (reference sequence). This clonotype was recorded once. Its antigen is still unknown. The sequences come from whole blood, collected at baseline. This TCR was recovered from an adult who was a healthcare worker with PCR-confirmed SARS-CoV-2 infection or an uninfected control (not recorded which). The J gene is TRBJ2-3, the V gene TRBV7-9; 10 bases match TRBD2. CDR3 DNA: TGTGCCAGCAGCTCTAGCGGGAGAGGCACAGATACGCAGTATTTT. It encodes CASSSSGRGTDTQYF.